These T cell receptor beta chains were read from a single sample in a study of blood T cell repertoires in COVID-19. Only in-frame clones appear in the TCRdb table, and some are missing; sequencing was by immunoSEQ multiplex PCR. The sample has around 130,000 clones; 85% to 90% are singletons. The specimen was peripheral blood. Receptor source: a woman between 50 and 59 years old with acute or convalescent COVID-19. Both conserved end residues are part of each CDR3. D genes are given only for firm matches. Clone size is shown for a subset of rows, as once, few, many or a class of expanded clone.

J: TRBJ2-1; size: -; V: TRBV24-1; D: -; CDR3: CATSDPNYNEQFF; DNA: TGTGCCACCAGTGACCCCAACTACAATGAGCAGTTCTTC
J: TRBJ2-3; size: -; V: TRBV18; D: -; CDR3: CASSPLGRTPTDTQYF; DNA: TGTGCCAGCTCACCTTTAGGGAGAACCCCCACAGATACGCAGTATTTT
J: TRBJ2-7; size: -; V: TRBV6-6; D: TRBD1; CDR3: CASSAPGQGTYEQYF; DNA: TGTGCCAGCAGCGCACCGGGACAGGGGACCTACGAGCAGTACTTC
J: TRBJ1-1; size: once; V: TRBV2; D: -; CDR3: CASSELRHTEAFF; DNA: TGTGCCAGCAGTGAACTCAGGCACACTGAAGCTTTCTTT
J: TRBJ1-1; size: few; V: TRBV11-2; D: TRBD1; CDR3: CASSVSGGVGEAFF; DNA: TGTGCCAGCAGCGTATCAGGGGGCGTGGGGGAGGCTTTCTTT
J: TRBJ1-2; size: -; V: TRBV25-1; D: TRBD1; CDR3: CASSEEGSRGVYGYTF; DNA: TGTGCCAGCAGTGAAGAAGGGTCCAGGGGGGTTTATGGCTACACCTTC
J: TRBJ2-7; size: -; V: TRBV27; D: TRBD2; CDR3: CAGQEREVPYEQYF; DNA: TGTGCCGGGCAAGAGCGGGAGGTTCCCTACGAGCAGTACTTC
J: TRBJ2-1; size: -; V: TRBV29-1; D: -; CDR3: CSVEGGNEQFF; DNA: TGCAGCGTTGAAGGAGGGAATGAGCAGTTCTTC
J: TRBJ1-5; size: -; V: TRBV7-9; D: -; CDR3: CASGRDTYSNQPQHF; DNA: TGTGCCAGCGGGCGGGATACCTATAGCAATCAGCCCCAGCATTTT
J: TRBJ1-2; size: once; V: TRBV19; D: -; CDR3: CASSVSPGHPPGYTF; DNA: TGTGCCAGTAGCGTCAGTCCGGGACACCCCCCGGGGTACACCTTC
J: TRBJ1-2; size: -; V: TRBV7-9; D: TRBD1; CDR3: CASSFGTGFYGYTF; DNA: TGTGCCAGCAGCTTCGGGACAGGGTTCTATGGCTACACCTTC
J: TRBJ2-1; size: -; V: TRBV7-2; D: TRBD2; CDR3: CASSVGLAGPYNEQFF; DNA: TGTGCCAGCAGCGTAGGACTAGCGGGACCTTACAATGAGCAGTTCTTC
J: TRBJ2-7; size: -; V: TRBV7-9; D: -; CDR3: CASNLDSSSYEQYF; DNA: TGTGCCAGCAACCTGGACTCGAGCTCCTACGAGCAGTACTTC
J: TRBJ2-5; size: -; V: TRBV15; D: TRBD2; CDR3: CATRNPGLAYQETQYF; DNA: TGTGCCACCAGAAATCCGGGACTAGCGTACCAAGAGACCCAGTACTTC
J: TRBJ2-7; size: -; V: TRBV10-3; D: TRBD2; CDR3: CAILGLAFYEQYF; DNA: TGTGCCATCCTAGGACTAGCTTTCTACGAGCAGTACTTC
J: TRBJ2-2; size: -; V: TRBV5-1; D: TRBD2; CDR3: CASSPGLAGELFF; DNA: TGCGCCAGCAGCCCGGGACTAGCCGGGGAGCTGTTTTTT
J: TRBJ1-1; size: -; V: TRBV11-3; D: TRBD1; CDR3: CASSSTGGGLNTEAFF; DNA: TGTGCCAGCAGCTCAACAGGGGGAGGCTTGAACACTGAAGCTTTCTTT
J: TRBJ1-1; size: -; V: TRBV29-1; D: TRBD1; CDR3: CSVEDDDRAFAFF; DNA: TGCAGCGTTGAAGATGACGACAGGGCGTTTGCTTTCTTT
J: TRBJ1-5; size: once; V: TRBV19; D: -; CDR3: CASSIDTGFNQPQHF; DNA: TGTGCCAGTAGTATAGATACAGGGTTCAATCAGCCCCAGCATTTT
J: TRBJ2-1; size: -; V: TRBV5-1; D: -; CDR3: CASSGGVEQFF; DNA: TGCGCCAGCAGCGGCGGAGTCGAGCAGTTCTTC
J: TRBJ1-2; size: -; V: TRBV6-1; D: -; CDR3: CASSEAEVIYGYTF; DNA: TGTGCCAGCAGTGAAGCAGAGGTAATCTATGGCTACACCTTC
J: TRBJ2-1; size: -; V: TRBV27; D: -; CDR3: CASRADSYNEQFF; DNA: TGTGCCAGCAGAGCGGACTCCTACAATGAGCAGTTCTTC
J: TRBJ2-5; size: -; V: TRBV7-8; D: TRBD2; CDR3: CASSFTTSGDRETQYF; DNA: TGTGCCAGCAGCTTTACGACTAGCGGGGACAGGGAGACCCAGTACTTC
J: TRBJ2-1; size: -; V: TRBV2; D: -; CDR3: CASEGGAETGNEQFF; DNA: TGTGCCAGCGAAGGAGGGGCGGAGACCGGCAATGAGCAGTTCTTC
J: TRBJ2-2; size: -; V: TRBV19; D: TRBD2; CDR3: CASSRDYLNTGELFF; DNA: TGTGCCAGTAGTAGGGACTACCTCAACACCGGGGAGCTGTTTTTT
J: TRBJ1-2; size: -; V: TRBV12-3/TRBV12-4; D: TRBD1; CDR3: CASSLGQGYGYTF; DNA: TGTGCCAGCAGTTTGGGACAGGGATATGGCTACACCTTC
J: TRBJ2-3; size: -; V: TRBV5-5; D: -; CDR3: CASSWSPGSTADTQYF; DNA: TGTGCCAGCAGCTGGTCTCCGGGGTCTACAGCAGATACGCAGTATTTT
J: TRBJ2-7; size: -; V: TRBV19; D: TRBD1; CDR3: CASSTGTGAREQYF; DNA: TGTGCCAGTAGTACCGGGACAGGGGCGAGGGAGCAGTACTTC
J: TRBJ2-4; size: -; V: TRBV7-2; D: TRBD2; CDR3: CASSRTTSGENIQYF; DNA: TGTGCCAGCAGCCGGACTACTAGCGGGGAAAACATTCAGTACTTC
J: TRBJ1-2; size: -; V: TRBV5-6; D: -; CDR3: CASSPAGWENYGYTF; DNA: TGTGCCAGCAGCCCCGCAGGTTGGGAGAACTATGGCTACACCTTC
J: TRBJ1-5; size: -; V: TRBV19; D: TRBD1; CDR3: CASSKTDRGFDQPQHF; DNA: TGTGCCAGTAGTAAGACGGACAGGGGATTCGATCAGCCCCAGCATTTT
J: TRBJ1-1; size: -; V: TRBV7-2; D: -; CDR3: CASSLVPGTIPEAFF; DNA: TGTGCCAGCAGCTTAGTCCCAGGGACTATACCGGAAGCTTTCTTT
J: TRBJ1-1; size: -; V: TRBV11-3; D: TRBD1; CDR3: CASSLDPRQGTAFF; DNA: TGTGCCAGCAGCTTAGATCCCCGACAGGGAACAGCTTTCTTT
J: TRBJ1-4; size: -; V: TRBV5-6; D: -; CDR3: CASSLQVKGGEKLFF; DNA: TGTGCCAGCAGCTTACAGGTTAAGGGAGGTGAAAAACTGTTTTTT
J: TRBJ1-2; size: -; V: TRBV9; D: TRBD1; CDR3: CASSVPGGDGYTF; DNA: TGTGCCAGCAGCGTACCAGGGGGCGATGGCTACACCTTC
J: TRBJ2-7; size: -; V: TRBV30; D: TRBD1; CDR3: CAWSAGTGNYEQYF; DNA: TGTGCCTGGAGTGCCGGGACAGGCAATTACGAGCAGTACTTC
J: TRBJ1-2; size: -; V: TRBV30; D: -; CDR3: CAWSVRTASGVGYGYTF; DNA: TGTGCCTGGAGCGTTCGGACTGCATCGGGAGTGGGCTATGGCTACACCTTC
J: TRBJ1-2; size: -; V: TRBV5-1; D: TRBD1; CDR3: CASSGGTGSRGLYGYTF; DNA: TGCGCCAGCAGCGGTGGGACAGGGTCACGGGGGCTCTATGGCTACACCTTC
J: TRBJ1-1; size: -; V: TRBV28; D: -; CDR3: CASSMEGPTEAFF; DNA: TGTGCCAGCAGCATGGAGGGGCCCACTGAAGCTTTCTTT
J: TRBJ1-2; size: -; V: TRBV7-6; D: -; CDR3: CASSPSNGYNYGYTF; DNA: TGTGCCAGCAGCCCTAGTAATGGGTATAACTATGGCTACACCTTC
J: TRBJ1-2; size: few; V: TRBV30; D: -; CDR3: CAWSLSGSGYTF; DNA: TGTGCCTGGAGCCTCAGCGGGAGTGGCTACACCTTC
J: TRBJ2-1; size: -; V: TRBV6-2/TRBV6-3; D: TRBD2; CDR3: CASSYFGTSGYNEQFF; DNA: TGTGCCAGCAGTTACTTTGGGACTAGTGGTTACAATGAGCAGTTCTTC
J: TRBJ2-1; size: -; V: TRBV7-2; D: TRBD2; CDR3: CASRRGGDLYNEQFF; DNA: TGTGCCAGCAGACGCGGGGGGGATTTATACAATGAGCAGTTCTTC
J: TRBJ2-7; size: -; V: TRBV29-1; D: TRBD1; CDR3: CSVTGQTYEQYF; DNA: TGCAGCGTAACGGGACAGACCTACGAGCAGTACTTC
J: TRBJ1-4; size: -; V: TRBV2; D: -; CDR3: CASRGGEGEKLFF; DNA: TGTGCCAGCAGAGGGGGGGAAGGTGAAAAACTGTTTTTT
J: TRBJ2-2; size: -; V: TRBV19; D: -; CDR3: CASSIVPGAGELFF; DNA: TGTGCCAGTAGTATAGTTCCAGGGGCCGGGGAGCTGTTTTTT
J: TRBJ2-3; size: -; V: TRBV6-2/TRBV6-3; D: TRBD2; CDR3: CASSYGGLAGDVDTQYF; DNA: TGTGCCAGCAGTTACGGGGGACTAGCGGGAGATGTAGATACGCAGTATTTT
J: TRBJ2-3; size: -; V: TRBV12-5; D: TRBD2; CDR3: CASQRGGTDTQYF; DNA: TGTGCTAGTCAACGGGGGGGCACAGATACGCAGTATTTT